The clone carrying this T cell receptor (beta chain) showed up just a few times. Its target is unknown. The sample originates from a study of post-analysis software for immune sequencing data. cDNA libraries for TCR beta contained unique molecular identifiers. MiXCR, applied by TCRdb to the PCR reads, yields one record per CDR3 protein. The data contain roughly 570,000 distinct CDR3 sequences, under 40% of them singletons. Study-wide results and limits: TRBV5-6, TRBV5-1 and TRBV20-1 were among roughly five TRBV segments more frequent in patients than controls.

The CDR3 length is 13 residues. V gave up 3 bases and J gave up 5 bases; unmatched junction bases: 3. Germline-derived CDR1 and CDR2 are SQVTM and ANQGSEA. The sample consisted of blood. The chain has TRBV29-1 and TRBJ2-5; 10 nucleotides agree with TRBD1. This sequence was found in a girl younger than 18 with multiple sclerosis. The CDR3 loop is CSVETGGGETQYF. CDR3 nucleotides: TGCAGCGTTGAGACAGGGGGCGGGGAGACCCAGTACTTC.